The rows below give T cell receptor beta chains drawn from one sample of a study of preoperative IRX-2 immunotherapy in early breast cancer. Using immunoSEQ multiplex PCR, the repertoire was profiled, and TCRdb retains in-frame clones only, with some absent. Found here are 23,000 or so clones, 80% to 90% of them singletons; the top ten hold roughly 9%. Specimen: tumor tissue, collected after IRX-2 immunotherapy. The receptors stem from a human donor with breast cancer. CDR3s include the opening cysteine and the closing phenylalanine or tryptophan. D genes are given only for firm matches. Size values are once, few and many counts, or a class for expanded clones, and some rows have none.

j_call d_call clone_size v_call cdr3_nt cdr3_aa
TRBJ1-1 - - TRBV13 TGTGCCAGCAGCCGGGAACTTGGAGCTTTCTTT CASSRELGAFF
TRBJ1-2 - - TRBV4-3 TGCGCCAGCAGCCAAGATTTGGGGATTACTAACTATGGCTACACCTTC CASSQDLGITNYGYTF
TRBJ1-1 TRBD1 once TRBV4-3 TGCGCCAGCAGCTTCTTGGACAGGGGGCAGGCTTTCTTT CASSFLDRGQAFF
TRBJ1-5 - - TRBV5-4 TGTGCCAGCAGCTTGGACGGGGGCAATCAGCCCCAGCATTTT CASSLDGGNQPQHF
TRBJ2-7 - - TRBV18 TGTGCCAGCTCACCGTGGGACGGGACCTACGAGCAGTACTTC CASSPWDGTYEQYF
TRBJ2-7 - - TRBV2 TGTGCCAGCAGTGAACCCCTGGGGTACTACGAGCAGTACTTC CASSEPLGYYEQYF
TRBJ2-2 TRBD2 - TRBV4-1 TGCGCCAGCAGCCCATTAGCGGGGAGATCAACCGGGGAGCTGTTTTTT CASSPLAGRSTGELFF
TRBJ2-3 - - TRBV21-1 TGTGCCAGCAGCAATATTACGTGCGGGAGGGCCAAACCAGATACGCAGTATTTT CASSNITCGRAKPDTQYF
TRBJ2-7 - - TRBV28 TGTGCCAGCACCTTGGCCGGGGTGGCCTACGAGCAGTACTTC CASTLAGVAYEQYF
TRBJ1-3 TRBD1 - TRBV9 TGTGCCAGCAGCGGCCAGGCAGGGGGCTCTGGAAACACCATATATTTT CASSGQAGGSGNTIYF
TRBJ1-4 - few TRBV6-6 TGTGCCAGCAGTTGGACAGCCGTCAATGAAAAACTGTTTTTT CASSWTAVNEKLFF
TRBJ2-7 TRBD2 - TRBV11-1 TGTGCCAGCAGCTTGACTAGCGGGAGTTCCTACGAGCAGTACTTC CASSLTSGSSYEQYF
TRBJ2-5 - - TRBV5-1 TGCGCCAGCAGCTTGGCTGGGGGCCAAGAGACCCAGTACTTC CASSLAGGQETQYF
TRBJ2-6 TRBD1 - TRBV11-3 TGTGCCAGCAGTTCAGGACAGGGGGCTGTCTCTGGGGCCAACGTCCTGACTTTC CASSSGQGAVSGANVLTF
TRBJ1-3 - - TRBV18 TGTGCCAGCTCACCTGCGGTGAGCTCTGGAAACACCATATATTTT CASSPAVSSGNTIYF
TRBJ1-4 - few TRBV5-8 TGTGCCAGCAGCTTGCGCGGACAATTGAAACTGTTTTTT CASSLRGQLKLFF
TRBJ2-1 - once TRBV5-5 TGTGCCAGCAGCTTGGGGACGGTTAATGAGCAGTTCTTC CASSLGTVNEQFF
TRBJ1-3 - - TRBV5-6 TGTGCCAGCAGCCCTCGAATAACTGGAAACACCATATATTTT CASSPRITGNTIYF
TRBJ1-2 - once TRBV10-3 TGTGCCATCAGCGTGGCTGGGGGCGCGGGCTACACCTTC CAISVAGGAGYTF
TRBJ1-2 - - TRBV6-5 TGTGCCAGCAGTTATCCCGGACAGTGGCGGGGCTACACCTTC CASSYPGQWRGYTF
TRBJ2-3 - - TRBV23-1 TGCGCCAGGTACGTTCGACAGGCCAGCACAGATACGCAGTATTTT CARYVRQASTDTQYF
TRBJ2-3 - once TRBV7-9 TGTGCCAGCAGCTTAGGGAGCACAGATACGCAGTATTTT CASSLGSTDTQYF
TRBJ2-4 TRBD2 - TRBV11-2 TGTGCCAGCAGCTTCGACGGCACGAGCGGGGAGTACTTC CASSFDGTSGEYF
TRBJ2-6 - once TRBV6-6 TGTGCCAGCAGTATGTCCCAGGCAGGGGCCAACGTCCTGACTTTC CASSMSQAGANVLTF
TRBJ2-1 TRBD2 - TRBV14 TGTGCCAGCAGACCTCTAGCGGGGGAGCACAATGAGCAGTTCTTC CASRPLAGEHNEQFF
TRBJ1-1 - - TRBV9 TGTGCCAGCAGCGTAGTGGGCACGAACACTGAAGCTTTCTTT CASSVVGTNTEAFF
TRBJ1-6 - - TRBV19 TGTGCCAGTAGTGATCCAGGGTCAAGATCACCCCTCCACTTT CASSDPGSRSPLHF
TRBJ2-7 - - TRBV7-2 TGTGCCAGCAGTTCAGGGGTCTCCTACGAGCAGTACTTC CASSSGVSYEQYF
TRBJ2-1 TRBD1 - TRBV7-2 TGTGCCAGCAGCTTTAGACAGGGGATCGATGAGCAGTTCTTC CASSFRQGIDEQFF
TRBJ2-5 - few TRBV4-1 TGCGCCAGCAGCCAAGATCAGGGCAAGACCCAGTACTTC CASSQDQGKTQYF
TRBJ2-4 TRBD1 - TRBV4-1 TGCGCCAGCAGCCGAGCCGGACAGGATAGGGGCATTCAGTACTTC CASSRAGQDRGIQYF
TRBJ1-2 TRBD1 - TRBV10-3 TGTGCCATCAGTGTAGGTGGGACAGTTTATGGCTACACCTTC CAISVGGTVYGYTF
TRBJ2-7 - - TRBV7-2 TGTGCCAGCAGCTTAGGGTCCCAGGGCCTTTACGAGCAGTACTTC CASSLGSQGLYEQYF
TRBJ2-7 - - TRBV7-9 TGTGCCAGCAGCCCCGTGGCGGGCGAAGGGCTCTCCTACGAGCAGTACTTC CASSPVAGEGLSYEQYF
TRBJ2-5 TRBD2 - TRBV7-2 TGTGCCAGCAGCTTTTATAGCGGGGGAGGGGAGACCCAGTACTTC CASSFYSGGGETQYF
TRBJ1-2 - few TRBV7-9 TGTGCCAGCAGCTTGCGGCGCTATGGCTACACCTTC CASSLRRYGYTF
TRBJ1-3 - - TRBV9 TGTGCCAGCAGCGGAAAGACACTCTCTGGAAACACCATATATTTT CASSGKTLSGNTIYF
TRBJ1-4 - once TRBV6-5 TGTGCCAGCAGTTACAAGGGGTTTTCCGGAAAACTGTTTTTT CASSYKGFSGKLFF
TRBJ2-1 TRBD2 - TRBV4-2 TGTGCCAGCAGCCAAGAAGGTCGACTAGCCGGCGGCAATGAGCAGTTCTTC CASSQEGRLAGGNEQFF
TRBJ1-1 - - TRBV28 TGTGCCAGCAGTTCCCTTAGGACGGGAGCGAACACTGAAGCTTTCTTT CASSSLRTGANTEAFF
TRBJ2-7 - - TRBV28 TGTGCCAGCAGTTCTAGGCAGGTAGTCCCCTACGAGCAGTACTTC CASSSRQVVPYEQYF
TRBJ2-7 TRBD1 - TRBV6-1 TGTGCCAGCGGCGGCAGGACAGGGGCCCACGAGCAGTACTTC CASGGRTGAHEQYF
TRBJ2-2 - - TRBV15 TGTGCCACCAGCAGAGAACGCGGTGGGCTCGGGGAGCTGTTTTTT CATSRERGGLGELFF
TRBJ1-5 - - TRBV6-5 TGTGCCAGCAGTCCCAATCGGGGACAGCCCCAGCATTTT CASSPNRGQPQHF
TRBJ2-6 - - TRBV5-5 TGTGCCAGCAGCTTGGTCTCCTCTGGGGCCAACGTCCTGACTTTC CASSLVSSGANVLTF
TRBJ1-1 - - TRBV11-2 TGTGCCGGCAGCTTAGATCAGCCGGACACTGAAGCTTTCTTT CAGSLDQPDTEAFF
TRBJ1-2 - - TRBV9 TGTGCCAGCAGCGGGGGGGGTAGGGCCATCTATGGCTACACCTTC CASSGGGRAIYGYTF
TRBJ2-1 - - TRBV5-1 TGCGCCAGCAGCTTCGAGGGGTGGAACAATGAGCAGTTCTTC CASSFEGWNNEQFF
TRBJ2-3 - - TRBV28 TGTGCCAGCAGTGGACGCACAGATACGCAGTATTTT CASSGRTDTQYF
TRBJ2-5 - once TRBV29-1 TGCAGCGTTGGTGTGGAGGGGATGGAGACCCAGTACTTC CSVGVEGMETQYF